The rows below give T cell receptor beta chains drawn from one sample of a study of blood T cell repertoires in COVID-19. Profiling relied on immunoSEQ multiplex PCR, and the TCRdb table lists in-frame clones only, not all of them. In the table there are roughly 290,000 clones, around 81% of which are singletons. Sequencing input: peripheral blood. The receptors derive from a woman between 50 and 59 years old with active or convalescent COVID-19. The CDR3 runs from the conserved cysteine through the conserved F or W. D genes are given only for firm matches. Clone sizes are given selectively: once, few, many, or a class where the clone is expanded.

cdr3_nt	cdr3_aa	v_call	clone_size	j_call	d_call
TGTGCCAGCAGCTTAGCTGGGGAGGGGACTGAAGCTTTCTTT	CASSLAGEGTEAFF	TRBV7-2	few	TRBJ1-1	-
TGTGCCAGCAGCGTAGACGGAGCAGGGGGTCCCTATGGCTACACCTTC	CASSVDGAGGPYGYTF	TRBV9	-	TRBJ1-2	TRBD1
TGTGCCAGCAGCGTACTGGATAGCTTCCCAGATACGCAGTATTTT	CASSVLDSFPDTQYF	TRBV9	few	TRBJ2-3	-
TGTGCCAGCAGCCTTCGAGTCCGCTCCTACGAGCAGTACTTC	CASSLRVRSYEQYF	TRBV7-3	-	TRBJ2-7	-
TGTGCCAGCAGCTTATCGGGACTAGCCCGAGGCGAGCAGTTCTTC	CASSLSGLARGEQFF	TRBV7-9	-	TRBJ2-1	TRBD2
TGCGCCAGCCGAGAGAGGGGAGGAACCGGGGAGCTGTTTTTT	CASRERGGTGELFF	TRBV10-1	-	TRBJ2-2	-
TGTGCCAGCAGCTTCCCTAGTTACAATGAGCAGTTCTTC	CASSFPSYNEQFF	TRBV12-1	-	TRBJ2-1	-
TGCAGCGCTGTAAAGCAGGGAACTGAAGCTTTCTTT	CSAVKQGTEAFF	TRBV29-1	-	TRBJ1-1	-
TGTGCCAGTAGCATAAACCGGGACAGGGCCTATGGCTACACCTTC	CASSINRDRAYGYTF	TRBV19	-	TRBJ1-2	TRBD1
TGTGCCAGCAGTTTAAGACTATATGGCTACACCTTC	CASSLRLYGYTF	TRBV28	few	TRBJ1-2	-
TGCAGTGCCGCAGGGCATGGCTACACCTTC	CSAAGHGYTF	TRBV20-1	-	TRBJ1-2	-
TGTGCCAGCAGCTGGTTCCCGGGCACTGAAGCTTTCTTT	CASSWFPGTEAFF	TRBV7-8	-	TRBJ1-1	-
TGTGCCAGCAGCCCATGGGAGAATACGCAGTATTTT	CASSPWENTQYF	TRBV3-1/TRBV3-2	-	TRBJ2-3	-
TGCAGCGCACTGCTTACGGGGGCAGATACGCAGTATTTT	CSALLTGADTQYF	TRBV29-1	-	TRBJ2-3	-
TGTGCCAGCAGGGGGACAGGGGGCGACTATGGCTACACCTTC	CASRGTGGDYGYTF	TRBV5-6	-	TRBJ1-2	TRBD1
TGTGCCAGTAGTCGGGACAGGTCCCTCAATCAGCCCCAGCATTTT	CASSRDRSLNQPQHF	TRBV19	-	TRBJ1-5	TRBD1
TGTGCCATTTCAGGGGACACTGAAGCTTTCTTT	CAISGDTEAFF	TRBV10-3	once	TRBJ1-1	-
TGTGCCAGCAGTCTGACAGGGGACACTGAAGCTTTCTTT	CASSLTGDTEAFF	TRBV27	-	TRBJ1-1	TRBD1
TGTGCCAGCAGTGAACCGAGGGGGTCCTATAATTCACCCCTCCACTTT	CASSEPRGSYNSPLHF	TRBV2	few	TRBJ1-6	-
TGTGCCAGCAGCTTTAGAAACACTGAAGCTTTCTTT	CASSFRNTEAFF	TRBV5-4	-	TRBJ1-1	-
TGTGCCAGCAACTCCGGGACAGCTTACAATGAGCAGTTCTTC	CASNSGTAYNEQFF	TRBV2	-	TRBJ2-1	TRBD1
TGTGCCAGCAGCTCAGGGGATTCCTACAATGAGCAGTTCTTC	CASSSGDSYNEQFF	TRBV28	-	TRBJ2-1	-
TGTGCCAGCAGTGATGATAGACTAGCGGGAGGAAATGAGCAGTACTTC	CASSDDRLAGGNEQYF	TRBV6-1	-	TRBJ2-7	TRBD2
TGCAGCGTTCAATTAAACAGGAACACTGAAGCTTTCTTT	CSVQLNRNTEAFF	TRBV29-1	-	TRBJ1-1	-
TGCAGCGTTGAGACAGGGGGACGCGAAAAACTGTTTTTT	CSVETGGREKLFF	TRBV29-1	-	TRBJ1-4	TRBD1
TGTGCCAGCAGCTTACGGGCTAGCGGCCGCACAGATACGCAGTATTTT	CASSLRASGRTDTQYF	TRBV7-2	once	TRBJ2-3	TRBD2
TGTGCCAGCTCACTACAGGGGGCGAAAGCTGATGGCTACACCTTC	CASSLQGAKADGYTF	TRBV18	-	TRBJ1-2	TRBD1
TGTGCCAGCTCATCAGGACGGGACTCTGGAAACACCATATATTTT	CASSSGRDSGNTIYF	TRBV18	-	TRBJ1-3	-
TGTGCCAGCAGCCGTGGAGGGACGGAAGCATACGAGCAGTACTTC	CASSRGGTEAYEQYF	TRBV11-2	-	TRBJ2-7	-
TGTGCCAGCAGCTTTTACTACGGCTGGAATGAAAAACTGTTTTTT	CASSFYYGWNEKLFF	TRBV5-6	few	TRBJ1-4	-
TGTGCCAGCAGCTTAGACCGAGCCTTAAACACTGAAGCTTTCTTT	CASSLDRALNTEAFF	TRBV7-2	-	TRBJ1-1	-
TGTGCCAGCAGCCACGCGGGGGGATCTTCTGGAAACACCATATATTTT	CASSHAGGSSGNTIYF	TRBV14	once	TRBJ1-3	-
TGTGCCAGCGAGTTTGGGGCAGTGAACACTGAAGCTTTCTTT	CASEFGAVNTEAFF	TRBV7-9	-	TRBJ1-1	-
TGTGCCACCAGCAGAGATCACTCCACAGATACGCAGTATTTT	CATSRDHSTDTQYF	TRBV15	-	TRBJ2-3	-
TGCGCCAGCAGGATGGGCGCGGAGCGGCGAGATACGCAGTATTTT	CASRMGAERRDTQYF	TRBV10-2	-	TRBJ2-3	-
TGTGCCAGTAGTAATAGCGGGGGACCCCAAGAGACCCAGTACTTC	CASSNSGGPQETQYF	TRBV19	-	TRBJ2-5	TRBD2
TGTGCCAGCAGCCTATGGAGGGAAGAGACCCAGTACTTC	CASSLWREETQYF	TRBV7-9	-	TRBJ2-5	-
TGTGCCAGCACCCGAGAGGGTGTTGGCTACACCTTC	CASTREGVGYTF	TRBV12-3/TRBV12-4	-	TRBJ1-2	-
TGTGCCACCAGCGGGAGTGGGAACAATGAGCAGTTCTTC	CATSGSGNNEQFF	TRBV24-1	-	TRBJ2-1	-
TGTGCCAGCAGCCAAGAAGCACGATACTATGGCTACACCTTC	CASSQEARYYGYTF	TRBV14	few	TRBJ1-2	-
TGTGCCAGCAGGGTTGGGACAGGGCAAGAGACCCAGTACTTC	CASRVGTGQETQYF	TRBV5-5	-	TRBJ2-5	TRBD1
TGTGCCAGCAGCCAACTCCAGACAGGGTTAGCTTTCTTT	CASSQLQTGLAFF	TRBV3-1/TRBV3-2	-	TRBJ1-1	TRBD1
TGTGCCAGCAGCACGCGGACAAGAGAGACCCAGTACTTC	CASSTRTRETQYF	TRBV7-2	once	TRBJ2-5	-
TGTGCCAGCAGCTTTCAACCGGGTTTTGCCTACGAGCAGTACTTC	CASSFQPGFAYEQYF	TRBV14	-	TRBJ2-7	-
TGTGCCAGCTCACCAGCCCGGGCCCAGGGGAATTCACCCCTCCACTTT	CASSPARAQGNSPLHF	TRBV18	-	TRBJ1-6	-
TGCGCCAGCAGCCCCCCGGCGGGGGCCATCTATGGCTACACCTTC	CASSPPAGAIYGYTF	TRBV5-1	-	TRBJ1-2	-
TGTGCCAGCAGCTCCCGGGGTGGGACTGAAGCTTTCTTT	CASSSRGGTEAFF	TRBV7-2	-	TRBJ1-1	-
TGTGCCAGCAGCTTAGCAGGGACTACAAACAATGAGCAGTTCTTC	CASSLAGTTNNEQFF	TRBV7-2	once	TRBJ2-1	TRBD2
TGTGCCACCAGTGACTCGGGACAGGATCTAGAAAAACTGTTTTTT	CATSDSGQDLEKLFF	TRBV24-1	-	TRBJ1-4	TRBD1
TGCGCCAGCAGCCGGGAGGGTAGGGATGAGCAGTTCTTC	CASSREGRDEQFF	TRBV5-1	-	TRBJ2-1	TRBD2
TGCGCCAGCAGCTTGGATCTATCCGGGGAGCTGTTTTTT	CASSLDLSGELFF	TRBV5-1	-	TRBJ2-2	-
TGTGCCAGCAGTTTTGGGTCCGGGTGGGAGCAGTTCTTC	CASSFGSGWEQFF	TRBV27	-	TRBJ2-1	-
TGTGCCAGCAGCCTTAGCCCGGGACTAGCGGGAGCCGAGCAGTACTTC	CASSLSPGLAGAEQYF	TRBV9	-	TRBJ2-7	TRBD2